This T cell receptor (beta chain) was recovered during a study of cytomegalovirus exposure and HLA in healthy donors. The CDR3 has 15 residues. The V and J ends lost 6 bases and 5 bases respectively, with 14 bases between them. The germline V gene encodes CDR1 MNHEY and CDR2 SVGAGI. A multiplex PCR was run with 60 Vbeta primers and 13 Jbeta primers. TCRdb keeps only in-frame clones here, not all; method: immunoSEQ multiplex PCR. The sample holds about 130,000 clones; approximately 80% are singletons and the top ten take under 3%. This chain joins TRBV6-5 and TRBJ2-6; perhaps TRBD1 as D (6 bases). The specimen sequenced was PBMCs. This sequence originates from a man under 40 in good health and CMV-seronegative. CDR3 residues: CASRRQGSRANVLTF. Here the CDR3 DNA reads TGTGCCAGCAGGCGGCAGGGGAGTAGGGCCAACGTCCTGACTTTC.